This T cell receptor (beta chain) appears in the sequencing data of a study of CD8+ T cells in alopecia areata. About the study: Each day, treated patients took oral tofacitinib twice, at 5 to 10 mg per dose.

Treatment of the sample: oral pan-JAK inhibitor, 5-10 mg twice daily. Both CD4+ and CD8+ T cells were separated by sorting PBMCs. General study findings and limits: Tofacitinib did not eliminate many expanded lesional clones from scalp or blood.

The authors extracted RNA and reverse transcribed it into cDNA as the sequencing template. The assay was immunoSEQ multiplex PCR, and TCRdb's table has in-frame clones only and misses some. The sample yields roughly 200,000 clones, approximately 60% seen once. Germline V lookup: CDR1 SGDLS, CDR2 YYNGEE. This CDR3 contains 16 residues. Trimming shortened V by 5 bases and J by 0 bases, and 16 bases separated the two germline ends. Details on this clone: Its target is not known.

The source was CD4+ T cells sorted from blood, collected at week 4, from a patient treated with tofacitinib. This receptor was taken from a human donor with alopecia areata. The genes are TRBV9 and TRBJ2-3; TRBD2 is a possible D gene (5 bases). Written as DNA, the CDR3 is TGTGCCAGCAGTCGTCGGGATACACTGAGCACAGATACGCAGTATTTT. It translates to CASSRRDTLSTDTQYF.